Given below is one T cell receptor beta chain in context. This record belongs to a study of cytomegalovirus exposure and HLA in healthy donors. Researchers ran the PCR with 60 Vbeta and 13 Jbeta primers. Assay: immunoSEQ multiplex PCR; the TCRdb copy retains only in-frame clones and omits some. Of about 190,000 clones listed, roughly 88% are singletons. The germline gives CDR1 MNHEY, CDR2 SVGAGI. The V and J ends lost 6 bases and 7 bases, in that order; junction bases with no gene match: 9. The CDR3 loop spans 15 amino acids. This TCR was recovered from a boy aged 2 to 9 in good health and CMV-seronegative. The chain recombines TRBV6-5 with TRBJ2-1; 10 bases agree with TRBD1. The specimen was PBMCs. CDR3 DNA: TGTGCCAGCAGCTTTAGACAGGGGGCGAGGAATGAGCAGTTCTTC. This gives the protein CASSFRQGARNEQFF.